The 17 T cell receptor beta chains presented below share a single source sample, sequenced in a study of spatial heterogeneity in lung cancer. Indicated time point: sample taken at primary tumor resection. TCRdb used MiXCR to reprocess the 5' RACE reads, holding one entry per CDR3 protein. The data show about 6,000 distinct CDR3 sequences, 12% to 15% seen once. Study-level points and caveats: Tumor mutation counts were tracked by expanded intratumoral alpha and beta TCR counts.

Their specific antigens are unknown. The specimen was lung tumor tissue, collected at surgery. The receptors stem from a male donor with early-stage non-small cell lung cancer.

By proportion, this clonotype is large. The rearrangement links TRBV9 to TRBJ2-5; 11 nucleotides agree with TRBD2. With 4 bases clipped from V and 2 bases from J, the junction kept 7 bases outside the gene matches. The CDR3 consists of 16 residues. Per the germline V gene, CDR1 is SGDLS and CDR2 is YYNGEE. The chain's CDR3 is CASSPGLAEAQETQYF. CDR3 coding DNA: TGTGCCAGCAGCCCGGGACTAGCGGAGGCGCAAGAGACCCAGTACTTC.

This clonotype was observed a few times. The CDR3 reads CASSEGTARGEQYV. The CDR3 nucleotides are TGTGCCAGCAGTGAAGGGACAGCCCGAGGAGAGCAGTACGTC. The chain joins TRBV6-1 to TRBJ2-7; D is perhaps TRBD1 (6 bases). Trimming pared 1 base from V and 7 bases from J, leaving 14 bases between. The CDR3 totals 14 residues. Germline values: CDR1 MNHNS, CDR2 SASEGT.

In its sample, this clonotype ranks as medium-sized. At one end the junction does not follow the germline gene, possibly because of a read error. The chain joins TRBV27 to TRBJ2-6; 11 nucleotides line up with TRBD2. The CDR3 is made up of 22 amino acids. Per the germline V gene, CDR1 is MNHEY and CDR2 is SMNVEV (reference sequence). CDR3 nucleotide sequence: TGTTCCAGCAGTCGTACCGCTGTAGGGGGAATAGCGGGAGGGCTTGGGGCCAACGTCCTGACTTTC. Protein: CSSSRTAVGGIAGGLGANVLTF.

This clonotype was detected many times. In DNA form, the CDR3 reads TGTGCCACCAGCAGAGATAGACAACGACGGGGGGAGCCCCAGCATTTT. Translated, it gives CATSRDRQRRGEPQHF. V gene TRBV15 combines with J gene TRBJ1-5; D perhaps matches TRBD1 (5 bases). There are 16 residues in the CDR3. CDR1 is LNHNV, CDR2 YYDKDF, per germline (reference sequence). The ends were cut back, 0 bases at V and 8 bases at J, with 17 bases in the middle.

By share, this clonotype ranks as medium-sized. The chain is built from TRBV5-6 and TRBJ2-1; TRBD2 agrees at 9 bases. The ends lost 4 bases at V and 3 bases at J; junction bases unmatched: 5. Germline V lookup: CDR1 SGHDT, CDR2 YYEEEE. There are 15 residues in the CDR3. CDR3 region: CASSPGTSSYNEQFF. For the CDR3, the DNA is TGTGCCAGCAGCCCAGGGACTAGCAGCTACAATGAGCAGTTCTTC.

Sample share makes this clonotype medium-sized. At one boundary the junction diverges from the germline segment, which might be a read error. This chain uses TRBV7-9 with TRBJ2-2; maybe TRBD2 (5 bases). The CDR3 runs to 12 residues. The germline V gene encodes CDR1 SEHNR and CDR2 FQNEAQ (reference sequence). As DNA, the CDR3 is TGTGCCAGCAGCTTAGGAACCGGGAAGCTGTTTTTT. Translating it yields CASSLGTGKLFF.

By sample share, this clonotype is medium-sized. The chain couples TRBV7-9 to TRBJ2-6, with D unresolved. There are 15 residues in the CDR3. Germline V gene lookup returns CDR1 SEHNR and CDR2 FQNEAQ (reference sequence). Trimming cost V 6 bases and J 1 base, with 10 bases left between them. DNA of the CDR3: TGTGCCAGCAGTCCAGGTTCTTCTGGGGCCAACGTCCTGACTTTC. As protein: CASSPGSSGANVLTF.

In its sample, this clonotype ranks as medium-sized. The gene calls are TRBV11-2 and TRBJ2-2, with D possibly being TRBD1 (5 bases). CDR1 and CDR2 from the germline V gene are SGHAT and FQNNGV. The length of the CDR3 is 15 residues. Trimming took 1 base from V and 9 from J, leaving 15 bases between them. Written as DNA, the CDR3 is TGTGCCAGCAGCTTAGTTTCCGGACCAGGGAGGGAGCTGTTTTTT. Its protein product is CASSLVSGPGRELFF.

This chain uses TRBV7-9 with TRBJ1-1; D not resolved. The CDR3 loop spans 13 amino acids. V lost 1 base to trimming and J lost 5 bases, with 8 bases between them. Germline V CDR1 and CDR2: SEHNR, FQNEAQ (reference sequence). CDR3 protein: CASSLGSGTEAFF. The CDR3 DNA sequence: TGTGCCAGCAGCTTAGGCTCGGGGACTGAAGCTTTCTTT.

Judged by abundance, this clonotype is medium-sized. The rearrangement links TRBV28 to TRBJ2-7; D is ambiguous. Trimming shortened V by 5 bases and J by 4 bases, and 6 bases separated the two germline ends. Germline V gives CDR1 MDHEN, CDR2 SYDVKM. This CDR3 is 11 amino acids long. This CDR3 reads CASSLGYEQYF. CDR3 in DNA: TGTGCCAGCAGTCTGGGGTACGAGCAGTACTTC.

This clonotype qualifies as medium-sized. The chain joins TRBV2 to TRBJ2-1; 8 bases agree with TRBD2. The V segment lost 7 bases and the J segment 2 bases; nucleotides outside the gene matches: 7. The V gene's germline CDR1 is SNHLY and CDR2 FYNNEI. This CDR3 has 15 residues. CDR3 in DNA: TGTGCCAGCACTAAGCGGGAGTTCCCCTACAATGAGCAGTTCTTC. It specifies CASTKREFPYNEQFF.

The chain employs TRBV6-5 and TRBJ2-3, with 8 bases lining up with TRBD1. The CDR3 sequence is 15 residues long. The V gene's germline CDR1 is MNHEY and CDR2 SVGAGI. The trim removed 6 bases at V and 5 bases at J, leaving 10 bases unmatched. The CDR3 is CASREEDRDRDTQYF. The CDR3 DNA reads as TGTGCCAGCAGAGAAGAGGACAGGGACAGAGATACGCAGTATTTT.

V usage is TRBV5-6 and J usage is TRBJ2-1, with TRBD2 matching over 7 bases. The CDR3 extends over 15 amino acids. The trim removed 7 bases at V and 4 bases at J, leaving 11 bases unmatched. CDR1 is SGHDT, CDR2 YYEEEE, per germline. The CDR3 spells CASRARDYPYNEQFF. The CDR3 DNA reads TGTGCCAGCCGCGCCCGGGACTACCCATACAATGAGCAGTTCTTC.

In its sample, this clonotype is medium-sized. The chain employs TRBV29-1 and TRBJ1-4; 8 bases match TRBD1. CDR3 length equals 16 residues. Looked up from germline, CDR1 is SQVTM and CDR2 is ANQGSEA. Written as DNA, the CDR3 is TGCAGTTGGCCCTTGACAGGGGATCAACCCAATGAAAAACTGTTTTTT. As protein: CSWPLTGDQPNEKLFF. The variable domain in full, completed from reference TRBV29-1 and TRBJ1-4, reads SAVISQKPSRDICQRGTSLTIQCQVDSQVTMMFWYRQQPGQSLTLIATANQGSEATYESGFVIDKFPISRPNLTFSTLTVSNMSPEDSSIYLCSWPLTGDQPNEKLFFGSGTQLSVL.

This clonotype was counted ten times or more. The V gene is TRBV6-2 or TRBV6-3, the J gene TRBJ2-1, with 12 bases identical to TRBD1. From germline, CDR1 is MNHEY and CDR2 SVGEGT. This CDR3 is built from 18 residues. J lost 7 bases, V lost 5 bases, and 15 bases had no gene match. CDR3 sequence reads: CASSPYPLGQGANNEQFF. For the CDR3, the DNA is TGTGCCAGCAGTCCCTATCCATTGGGACAGGGGGCCAATAATGAGCAGTTCTTC.

This clonotype ranks as medium-sized. This rearrangement joins TRBV29-1 to TRBJ2-2; TRBD2 matches at 7 bases. Trimming took 1 base from V and 8 from J; bases not matched to a gene: 7. Germline V gives CDR1 SQVTM, CDR2 ANQGSEA. The CDR3 runs to 14 residues. The CDR3 region has the DNA TGCAGCGTTGAAGGGCTAGCGGCCGCGGGGGAGCTGTTTTTT. Translated: CSVEGLAAAGELFF.

This clonotype was counted ten times or more. The chain joins TRBV27 to TRBJ2-7, with TRBD2 as a possible D gene (6 bases). Germline V gene sequence: CDR1 MNHEY, CDR2 SMNVEV (reference sequence). This CDR3 is built from 16 residues. The V gene lost 8 bases and the J gene lost 5 bases, with 25 bases spanning the gap. Here the CDR3 reads CASLTKYGGSLNEQYF. CDR3 nucleotide sequence: TGTGCCAGCCTTACCAAATATGGGGGGAGTTTGAACGAGCAGTACTTC.